This TCR beta chain emerged from a study of identical twins. MiXCR was run by TCRdb on the 5' RACE reads, yielding one entry per CDR3 protein. The repertoire holds approximately 690,000 distinct CDR3 sequences, with around 6% as singletons. This clonotype was observed many times. The CDR3 covers 15 residues. Trimming took 5 bases from V and 3 from J; bases not matched to a gene: 7. The sequencing sample was made of naive T cells sorted from blood. The TCR sequence derives from a man between 18 and 35 years old in good health. The rearrangement links TRBV12-3 or TRBV12-4 to TRBJ2-1; 7 nucleotides align to TRBD1. The CDR3 DNA follows: TGTGCCAGCAGTCTCGCGACAGGGAACTACAATGAGCAGTTCTTC. Its translation: CASSLATGNYNEQFF.